This TCR beta chain was captured by sequencing in a study of blood T cell repertoires in COVID-19. Study information: Some COVID-19 samples were acute and others convalescent; all came from the United States, Italy and Spain. T cells, B-cell-depleted T cells, or PBMCs provided the cDNA or gDNA that served as material.

How the authors handled the data: Reference gene primer amplification gave nucleated cell count estimates. Measured with immunoSEQ multiplex PCR; TCRdb has only the in-frame clones, and not every one. V, J and clone size are taken as reported in that table, and D and trimming were inferred from the DNA itself. The data show some 93,000 clones, 65% to 90% seen once. The junction had 8 bases not matched to a gene; V was cut back by 4 bases and J by 2 bases. Germline V gives CDR1 SGDLS, CDR2 YYNGEE. This CDR3 comprises 16 residues. V and J are TRBV9 and TRBJ2-3, with 9 bases fitting TRBD2. The sample taken for sequencing was peripheral blood. This TCR derives from a man aged 55 to 70 with acute or convalescent COVID-19. The CDR3 here is CASSLDLAGPTDTQYF. The CDR3 DNA reads TGTGCCAGCAGCCTCGATCTAGCGGGGCCCACAGATACGCAGTATTTT.